The 6 T cell receptor beta chains listed next were all sequenced from one sample in a study of blood T cell repertoires in COVID-19. Sequencing used immunoSEQ multiplex PCR; TCRdb keeps in-frame clones, though not all of them. The sample holds tens of thousands of clones, 74% seen once. Material for sequencing was peripheral blood. All receptors derive from an elderly woman with acute or convalescent COVID-19.

This chain links TRBV27 with TRBJ1-1, with 11 bases identical to TRBD1. The CDR3 is made up of 14 amino acids. The junction had 4 bases not matched to a gene; V was cut back by 5 bases and J by 5 bases. From germline, CDR1 is MNHEY and CDR2 SMNVEV (reference sequence). The CDR3 nucleotides are TGTGCCAGCAGTCCGGGACAGGGGGGAACTGAAGCTTTCTTT. Protein sequence: CASSPGQGGTEAFF.

This sequence joins TRBV5-1 and TRBJ1-1; D gene uncertain. The germline V gene has CDR1 SGHRS and CDR2 YFSETQ. The CDR3 has 14 residues. The ends were cut back, 0 bases at V and 1 base at J, with 7 bases in the middle. DNA of the CDR3: TGCGCCAGCAGCTTGGCCAGTGGGAACACTGAAGCTTTCTTT. Translating gives CASSLASGNTEAFF. The full variable domain, its missing parts supplied by reference TRBV5-1 and TRBJ1-1, is KAGVTQTPRYLIKTRGQQVTLSCSPISGHRSVSWYQQTPGQGLQFLFEYFSETQRNKGNFPGRFSGRQFSNSRSEMNVSTLELGDSALYLCASSLASGNTEAFFGQGTRLTVV.

The chain employs TRBV4-3 and TRBJ2-3; 7 bases map to TRBD2. The ends lost 0 bases at V and 2 bases at J; junction bases unmatched: 2. This CDR3 comprises 15 residues. CDR1 LGHNA and CDR2 YSLEER come from the germline V gene. The CDR3 sequence: CASSQEAGFTDTQYF. DNA for the CDR3: TGCGCCAGCAGCCAAGAAGCGGGGTTCACAGATACGCAGTATTTT.

V gene TRBV29-1 combines with J gene TRBJ2-4, with 7 positions matching TRBD2. Germline V gene lookup returns CDR1 SQVTM and CDR2 ANQGSEA. The CDR3 sequence is 14 residues long. The junction had 6 bases not matched to a gene; V was cut back by 6 bases and J by 1 base. The CDR3 region is CSVRLAMAKNIQYF. CDR3 DNA sequence: TGCAGCGTGCGACTAGCTATGGCCAAAAACATTCAGTACTTC.

This clone was recorded once. J is TRBJ2-7 and V is TRBV29-1; 7 nucleotides agree with TRBD1. The CDR3 length is 13 residues. J was trimmed by 4 bases and V by 7 bases; bases with no gene match: 10. Germline V CDR1 and CDR2: SQVTM, ANQGSEA. CDR3 amino acids: CSAAGQVTYEQYF. The CDR3 coding sequence is TGCAGCGCGGCTGGACAGGTCACGTACGAGCAGTACTTC.

The chain combines TRBV28 with TRBJ2-7; TRBD2 aligns across 10 bases. This CDR3 region has 16 residues. The V segment lost 7 bases and the J segment 1 base; nucleotides outside the gene matches: 10. Germline-derived CDR1 and CDR2 are MDHEN and SYDVKM. The CDR3 DNA is TGTGCCAGCATTCCGGTCTTAGCGGGAGGATCCTACGAGCAGTACTTC. This encodes CASIPVLAGGSYEQYF.